What follows are 19 T cell receptor beta chains derived from one specimen sequenced in a study of blood T cells in healthy people across ages. With a J-beta primer mix and a sample-barcoded 5' primer, a second PCR ran roughly 7 to 11 cycles. TCRdb reanalysed the 5' RACE reads using MiXCR and keeps one entry per CDR3 protein. The sample includes 600,000 to 850,000 distinct CDR3 sequences, 25% of them seen just once. These data were likewise used in another study, on T cells of mothers and their children.

The sample consisted of blood. The receptors originated from a boy between 10 and 17 years old in good health.

This clonotype was observed a handful of times. V usage is TRBV2 and J usage is TRBJ2-5; D is undetermined. The CDR3 covers 11 residues. V lost 3 bases and J 5 bases, leaving 4 bases between the germline ends. Per germline, CDR1 SNHLY and CDR2 FYNNEI. The CDR3 region is CASSEYETQYF. The CDR3 nucleotides are TGTGCCAGCAGTGAGTACGAGACCCAGTACTTC.

The chain couples TRBV29-1 to TRBJ1-2; 8 bases map to TRBD1. Germline trimming cut 1 base from V and 1 base from J; bases unmatched to any gene: 11. The CDR3 spans 17 residues. The germline V gene encodes CDR1 SQVTM and CDR2 ANQGSEA. As DNA, the CDR3 is TGCAGCGTTGAAGGTTCGGCAGGGGGCGAGGATAACTATGGCTACACCTTC. Protein: CSVEGSAGGEDNYGYTF.

This clonotype was detected many times. This sequence joins TRBV27 and TRBJ2-7; 9 bases match TRBD1. The CDR3 is 13 residues long. Germline lookup yields CDR1 MNHEY and CDR2 SMNVEV (reference sequence). V was clipped by 6 bases and J by 6 bases; unmatched bases: 6. In DNA form, the CDR3 reads TGTGCCAGCAGACTTACAGGGGGCGTCGAGCAGTACTTC. Amino acid sequence: CASRLTGGVEQYF.

This clonotype was detected a few times. V usage is TRBV5-6 and J usage is TRBJ2-5; tentatively, D is TRBD2 (6 bases). Deletions cut 4 bases from V and 13 bases from J, with 23 bases between. This CDR3 region has 14 residues. Germline CDR1 SGHDT, CDR2 YYEEEE. CDR3 in amino acids: CASSPSGTKEGRYF. The CDR3 DNA follows: TGTGCCAGCAGCCCGTCTGGGACCAAGGAGGGACGGTACTTC.

The CDR3 DNA reads as TGTGCCAGCAGCATTAATCCTAGCACAGATACGCAGTATTTT. This gives the protein CASSINPSTDTQYF. J is TRBJ2-3 and V is TRBV6-5, with no clear D. The CDR3 contains 14 residues. Trimming cost V 6 bases and J 0 bases, with 10 bases left between them. Germline V gives CDR1 MNHEY, CDR2 SVGAGI.

CDR3 region: CASSLLAGMWETQYF. CDR3 sequence (DNA): TGTGCCAGCAGCTTGCTCGCGGGGATGTGGGAGACCCAGTACTTC. The V call is TRBV5-6, the J call TRBJ2-5; a possible D gene is TRBD2 (6 bases). Trimming took off 1 base at V and 5 bases at J, with 15 bases between the two ends. Germline CDR1 and CDR2: SGHDT and YYEEEE. This CDR3 has 15 residues.

This clonotype was seen a handful of times. This sequence joins TRBV2 and TRBJ2-1; D is uncertain. Germline V gives CDR1 SNHLY, CDR2 FYNNEI. This CDR3 spans 12 amino acids. The V and J ends lost 3 bases and 8 bases respectively, with 8 bases between them. The CDR3 DNA follows: TGTGCCAGCAGTGAGGAACGCTATGAGCAGTTCTTC. It translates to CASSEERYEQFF.

The CDR3 coding sequence is TGTGCCAGCTCCCGGCAGGGTGGCGATACAGAAGCTTTCTTT. Its protein is CASSRQGGDTEAFF. The rearrangement joins TRBV7-2 to TRBJ1-1; D possibly corresponds to TRBD1 (5 bases). CDR1 is SGHTA, CDR2 FQGNSA, per germline. The CDR3 consists of 14 residues. Trimming took off 8 bases at V and 8 bases at J, with 21 bases between the two ends.

This rearrangement joins TRBV13 to TRBJ1-2, with D uncertain. CDR1 and CDR2 from the germline V gene are PRHDT and FYEKMQ (reference sequence). Between the trimmed V and J ends, which lost 4 bases and 0 bases, there was a span of 15 bases. The CDR3 loop spans 16 amino acids. CDR3: CASSSPNSPANYGYTF. In DNA form, the CDR3 reads TGTGCCAGCAGCTCTCCAAACAGTCCGGCTAACTATGGCTACACCTTC.

On this clonotype: The junction does not match germline at one end; this may be a read error. The gene calls are TRBV6-2 or TRBV6-3 and TRBJ2-3; TRBD1 matches at 7 bases. The CDR3 contains 16 residues. Germline CDR1 is MNHEY and CDR2 is SVGEGT. The CDR3 is CASSSRRDSLTDTQYF. The CDR3 nucleotides are TGTGCCAGTAGTTCTCGCCGGGACAGCCTCACAGATACGCAGTATTTT.

This clonotype was observed a handful of times. The junction does not match germline at one end; this may be a read error. The chain couples TRBV3-1 to TRBJ2-1; TRBD1 or TRBD2 may be the D gene (5 bases each). The CDR3 loop spans 15 amino acids. The germline V gene has CDR1 LGHDT and CDR2 YNNKEL (reference sequence). CDR3 residues: CASGQALGDPNEQFF. The CDR3 bases are TGTGCCAGCGGCCAAGCTTTAGGGGACCCCAATGAGCAGTTCTTC.

CDR3 protein: CASSSDRDRRYGYTF. The CDR3 DNA sequence: TGTGCCAGCAGCTCGGACCGGGACAGGCGATATGGCTACACCTTC. The chain has TRBV6-5 and TRBJ1-2; 8 bases map to TRBD1. The CDR3 covers 15 residues. J was trimmed by 5 bases and V by 6 bases; bases with no gene match: 11. CDR1 and CDR2 from the germline V gene are MNHEY and SVGAGI.

This clonotype occurred a few times. The rearrangement links TRBV9 to TRBJ2-5; D possibly uses TRBD1 or TRBD2 (6 bases each). The V and J ends lost 7 bases and 1 base respectively, with 11 bases between them. CDR3 length equals 13 residues. CDR1 and CDR2 (germline): SGDLS, YYNGEE. CDR3 sequence (DNA): TGTGCCAGCGGAAGGGGGGCCCAAGAGACCCAGTACTTC. This translates into CASGRGAQETQYF.

The table lists this clonotype with a count of one. V gene TRBV7-9 combines with J gene TRBJ2-7, with D perhaps TRBD2 (7 bases). The CDR3 extends over 16 amino acids. Trimming removed 1 base at V and 0 bases at J, with 13 bases between. Germline values: CDR1 SEHNR, CDR2 FQNEAQ (reference sequence). This CDR3 is CASSLERGGFSYEQYF. The CDR3 nucleotides read TGTGCCAGCAGCTTAGAACGCGGGGGCTTCTCCTACGAGCAGTACTTC. Drawing the rest from reference TRBV7-9 and TRBJ2-7, the complete variable domain is DTGVSQNPRHKITKRGQNVTFRCDPISEHNRLYWYRQTLGQGPEFLTYFQNEAQLEKSRLLSDRFSAERPKGSFSTLEIQRTEQGDSAMYLCASSLERGGFSYEQYFGPGTRLTVT.

The chain recombines TRBV7-2 with TRBJ2-5; D possibly corresponds to TRBD1 (7 bases). Between the trimmed V and J ends, which lost 6 bases and 0 bases, there was a span of 14 bases. This CDR3 has 15 amino acids. The germline V gene encodes CDR1 SGHTA and CDR2 FQGNSA. The CDR3 DNA follows: TGTGCCAGCAGTTCAGGGGGGCCCAACCAAGAGACCCAGTACTTC. Protein sequence: CASSSGGPNQETQYF.

This clonotype was counted only a few times. The rearrangement joins TRBV25-1 to TRBJ2-3; tentative D call: TRBD2 (5 bases). The ends were cut back, 4 bases at V and 5 bases at J, with 13 bases in the middle. Germline values: CDR1 MGHDK, CDR2 SYGVNS. This CDR3 has 14 residues. CDR3 sequence: CASSASGRGDTQYF. For the CDR3, the DNA is TGTGCCAGCAGTGCGAGCGGTCGGGGAGATACGCAGTATTTT.

The chain couples TRBV7-3 to TRBJ2-3; TRBD1 might be the D (6 bases). This CDR3 region has 15 residues. Per germline, CDR1 SGHTA and CDR2 FQGTGA. Trimming cost V 3 bases and J 0 bases, with 10 bases left between them. The CDR3 coding sequence is TGTGCCAGCAGCTTCTCAGGGGATAGCACAGATACGCAGTATTTT. Its translation: CASSFSGDSTDTQYF.

The sample holds a few counts of this clonotype. The chain couples TRBV2 to TRBJ1-2, with D perhaps TRBD1 (5 bases). The CDR3 is made up of 12 amino acids. Germline V gene data show CDR1 as SNHLY and CDR2 as FYNNEI. V dropped 6 bases and J dropped 6 bases, with 11 bases sitting between them. Here the CDR3 reads CASRGVGDGYTF. The CDR3 DNA reads as TGTGCCAGCAGAGGCGTGGGGGATGGCTACACCTTC.

The chain carries TRBV7-9 and TRBJ1-1; a possible D gene is TRBD1 (6 bases). CDR1 and CDR2 from the germline V gene are SEHNR and FQNEAQ (reference sequence). V lost 1 base, J lost 5 bases, and 14 bases lay in between. This CDR3 contains 15 residues. The CDR3 protein is CASSLEGQEGTEAFF. The CDR3 coding sequence is TGTGCCAGCAGCTTAGAGGGACAAGAGGGAACTGAAGCTTTCTTT.